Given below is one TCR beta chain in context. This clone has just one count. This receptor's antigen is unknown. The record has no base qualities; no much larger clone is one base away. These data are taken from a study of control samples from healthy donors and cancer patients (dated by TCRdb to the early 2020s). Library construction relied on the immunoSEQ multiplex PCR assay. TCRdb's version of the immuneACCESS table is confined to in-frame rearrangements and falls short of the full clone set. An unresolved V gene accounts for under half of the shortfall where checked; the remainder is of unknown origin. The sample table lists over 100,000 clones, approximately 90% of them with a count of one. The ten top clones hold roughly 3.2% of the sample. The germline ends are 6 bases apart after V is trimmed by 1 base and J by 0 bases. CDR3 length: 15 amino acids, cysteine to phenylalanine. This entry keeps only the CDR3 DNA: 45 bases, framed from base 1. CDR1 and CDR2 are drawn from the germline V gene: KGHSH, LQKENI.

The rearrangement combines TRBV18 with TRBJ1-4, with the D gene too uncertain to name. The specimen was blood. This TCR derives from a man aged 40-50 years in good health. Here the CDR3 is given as CASSPLSATNEKLFF. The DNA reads TGTGCCAGCTCACCACTCAGTGCAACTAATGAAAAACTGTTTTTT.